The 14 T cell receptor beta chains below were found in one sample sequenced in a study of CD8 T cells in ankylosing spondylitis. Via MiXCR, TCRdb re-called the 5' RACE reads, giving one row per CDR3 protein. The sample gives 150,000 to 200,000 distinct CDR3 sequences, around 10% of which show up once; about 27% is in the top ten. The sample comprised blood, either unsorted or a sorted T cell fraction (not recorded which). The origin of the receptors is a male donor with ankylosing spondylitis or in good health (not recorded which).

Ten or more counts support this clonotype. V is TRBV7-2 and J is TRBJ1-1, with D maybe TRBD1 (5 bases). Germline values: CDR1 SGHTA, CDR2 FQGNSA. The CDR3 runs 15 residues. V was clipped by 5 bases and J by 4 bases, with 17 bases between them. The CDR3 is CASSPAGGYGTEAFF. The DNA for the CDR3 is TGTGCCAGCAGCCCGGCCGGGGGGTACGGCACTGAAGCTTTCTTT. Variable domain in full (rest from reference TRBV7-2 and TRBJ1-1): GAGVSQSPSNKVTEKGKDVELRCDPISGHTALYWYRQSLGQGLEFLIYFQGNSAPDKSGLPSDRFSAERTGGSVSTLTIQRTQQEDSAVYLCASSPAGGYGTEAFFGQGTRLTVV.

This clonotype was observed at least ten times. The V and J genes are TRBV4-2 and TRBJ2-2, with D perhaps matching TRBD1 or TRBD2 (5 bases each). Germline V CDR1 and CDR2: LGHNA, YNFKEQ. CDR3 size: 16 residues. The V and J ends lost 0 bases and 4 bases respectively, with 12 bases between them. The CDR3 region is CASSQEGRAGTGELFF. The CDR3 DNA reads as TGTGCCAGCAGCCAAGAGGGGCGGGCAGGCACCGGGGAGCTGTTTTTT.

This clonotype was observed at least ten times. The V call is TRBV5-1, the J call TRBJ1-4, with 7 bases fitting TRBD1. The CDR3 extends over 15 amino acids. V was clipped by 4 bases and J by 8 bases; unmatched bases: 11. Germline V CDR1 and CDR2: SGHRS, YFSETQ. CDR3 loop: CASSLRQGIKEKLFF. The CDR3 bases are TGCGCCAGCAGCCTAAGACAGGGCATCAAGGAAAAACTGTTTTTT. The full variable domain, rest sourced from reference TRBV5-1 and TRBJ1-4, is KAGVTQTPRYLIKTRGQQVTLSCSPISGHRSVSWYQQTPGQGLQFLFEYFSETQRNKGNFPGRFSGRQFSNSRSEMNVSTLELGDSALYLCASSLRQGIKEKLFFGSGTQLSVL.

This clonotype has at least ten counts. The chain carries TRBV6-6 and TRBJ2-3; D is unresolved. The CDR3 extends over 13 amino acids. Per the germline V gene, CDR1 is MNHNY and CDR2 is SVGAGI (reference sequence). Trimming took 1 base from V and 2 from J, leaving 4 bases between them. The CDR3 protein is CASSYYSTDTQYF. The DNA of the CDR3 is TGTGCCAGCAGTTACTACTCCACAGATACGCAGTATTTT.

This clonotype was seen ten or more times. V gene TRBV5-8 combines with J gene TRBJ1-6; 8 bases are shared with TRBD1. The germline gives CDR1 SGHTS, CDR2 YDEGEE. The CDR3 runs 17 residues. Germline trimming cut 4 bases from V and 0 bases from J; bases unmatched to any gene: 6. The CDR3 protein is CASSTGQGGSYNSPLHF. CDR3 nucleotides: TGTGCCAGCAGCACCGGACAGGGTGGCTCCTATAATTCACCCCTCCACTTT.

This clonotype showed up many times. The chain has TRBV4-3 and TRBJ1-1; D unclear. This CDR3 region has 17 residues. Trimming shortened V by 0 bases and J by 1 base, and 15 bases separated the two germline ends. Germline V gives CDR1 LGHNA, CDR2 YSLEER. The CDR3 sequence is CASSQDEGAHQNTEAFF. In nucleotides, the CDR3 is TGCGCCAGCAGCCAAGATGAGGGTGCACATCAGAACACTGAAGCTTTCTTT.

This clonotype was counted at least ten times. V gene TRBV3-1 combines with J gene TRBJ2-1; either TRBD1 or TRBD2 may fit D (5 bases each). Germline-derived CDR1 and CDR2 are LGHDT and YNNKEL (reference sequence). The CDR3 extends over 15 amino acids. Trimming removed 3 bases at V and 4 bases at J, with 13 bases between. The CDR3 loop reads CASSQGRASYNEQFF. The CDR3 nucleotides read TGTGCCAGCAGCCAGGGGCGGGCAAGTTACAATGAGCAGTTCTTC.

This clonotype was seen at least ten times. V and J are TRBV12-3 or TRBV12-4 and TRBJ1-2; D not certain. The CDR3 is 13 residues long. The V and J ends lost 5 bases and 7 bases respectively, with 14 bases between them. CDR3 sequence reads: CASSLFGTGGYTF. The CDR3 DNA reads TGTGCCAGCAGTCTATTCGGAACGGGTGGCTACACCTTC.

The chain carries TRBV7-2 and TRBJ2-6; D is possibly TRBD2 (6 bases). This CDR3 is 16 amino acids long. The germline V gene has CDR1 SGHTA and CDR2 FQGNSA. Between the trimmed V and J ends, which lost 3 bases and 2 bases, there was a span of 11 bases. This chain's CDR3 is CASSLGGTAGANVLTF. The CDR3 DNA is TGTGCCAGCAGCTTGGGGGGAACGGCTGGGGCCAACGTCCTGACTTTC.

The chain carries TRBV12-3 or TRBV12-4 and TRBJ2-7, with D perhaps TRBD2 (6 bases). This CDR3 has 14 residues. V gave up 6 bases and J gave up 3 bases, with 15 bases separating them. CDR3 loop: CASSVASALYEQYF. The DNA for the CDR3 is TGTGCCAGCAGCGTAGCTAGCGCCCTCTACGAGCAGTACTTC.

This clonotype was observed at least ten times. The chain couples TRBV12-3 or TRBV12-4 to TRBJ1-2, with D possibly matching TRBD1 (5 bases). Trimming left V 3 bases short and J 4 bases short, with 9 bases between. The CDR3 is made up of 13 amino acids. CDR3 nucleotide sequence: TGTGCCAGCAGTTTGGCGGGGGGCTATGGCTACACCTTC. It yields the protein CASSLAGGYGYTF.

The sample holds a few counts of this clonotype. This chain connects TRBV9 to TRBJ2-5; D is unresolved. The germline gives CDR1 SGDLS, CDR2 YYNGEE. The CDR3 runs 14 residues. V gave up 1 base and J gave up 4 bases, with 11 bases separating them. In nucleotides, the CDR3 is TGTGCCAGCAGCGTAAGGTTAGCCGGAGAGACCCAGTACTTC. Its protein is CASSVRLAGETQYF.

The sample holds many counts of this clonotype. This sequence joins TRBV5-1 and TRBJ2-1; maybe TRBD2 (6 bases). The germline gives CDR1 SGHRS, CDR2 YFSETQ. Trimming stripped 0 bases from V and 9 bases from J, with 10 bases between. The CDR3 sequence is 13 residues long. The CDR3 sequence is CASSLELAGEQFF. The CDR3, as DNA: TGCGCCAGCAGCTTGGAACTAGCCGGTGAGCAGTTCTTC.

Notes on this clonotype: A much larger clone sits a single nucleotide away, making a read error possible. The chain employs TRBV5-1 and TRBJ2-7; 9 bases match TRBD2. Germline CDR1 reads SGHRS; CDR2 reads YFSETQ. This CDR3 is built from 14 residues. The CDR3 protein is CAGSLGTSYYEQYF. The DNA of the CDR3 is TGCGCCGGCAGCTTGGGGACTAGCTACTACGAGCAGTACTTC.